This T cell receptor beta chain was retrieved from a study of shared clonotypes between healthy human individuals. Concerning this clone: What it binds is unknown.

Study results and limitations: At large depth, rarefaction still showed sorted-subset sequencing to be incomplete.

Profiled with immunoSEQ multiplex PCR; TCRdb holds only in-frame clones, not every one. The profile shows some 2,500,000 clones, 85% to 95% of them singletons. V trimming: 2 bases; J trimming: 7 bases; junction bases outside the gene matches: 10. This CDR3 is built from 16 residues. The V gene's germline CDR1 is SEHNR and CDR2 FQNEAQ (reference sequence). The CD4+ fraction was divided into a CD45RA+ naive subset and a CD45RA-negative memory subset. This receptor was identified in a young man in good health. Some clones in this sample may be carry-over from other donors' samples. The rearrangement links TRBV7-9 to TRBJ2-1; TRBD1 aligns across 8 bases. The sequenced sample consisted of naive CD4+ T cells from PBMCs. The subset here: CD45RA+ positively selected. The CDR3 nucleotides are TGTGCCAGCAGCTTACAGGGGGCTGTTATTAGTAATGAGCAGTTCTTC. It specifies CASSLQGAVISNEQFF.